One and the same sample provided the 12 T cell receptor beta chains below, sequenced in a study of cytomegalovirus exposure and HLA in healthy donors (dated by TCRdb to the late 2010s). Libraries came from the immunoSEQ multiplex PCR assay. Sourced from immuneACCESS, this table was stored by TCRdb with only in-frame sequences that have V and J called. A share of the clones is absent; for the studies checked, an unresolved V gene accounts for under half, and the remainder has no known explanation. The sample table lists tens of thousands of clones, nearly 95% of them with a count of one. Less than 2.5% of the sample is held by the ten biggest clonotypes. The sequencing sample was made of PBMCs. The receptor set was obtained from a woman aged 18-29 years in good health and CMV-seronegative.

The chain has TRBV6-1 and TRBJ1-5; no clear D. CDR1 MNHNS and CDR2 SASEGT come from the germline V gene. CDR3 length: 16 amino acids. V was trimmed by 0 bases and J by 0 bases, leaving 9 bases between them. CDR3 in amino acids: CASSEAPGVSNQPQHF. DNA for the CDR3: TGTGCCAGCAGTGAAGCGCCAGGTGTTAGCAATCAGCCCCAGCATTTT.

The chain uses TRBV6-6 and TRBJ2-2; D might be TRBD2 (7 bases). V lost 6 bases and J 1 base, leaving 12 bases between the germline ends. Germline assignment: CDR1 MNHNY and CDR2 SVGAGI (reference sequence). The CDR3 is made up of 15 amino acids. This CDR3 reads CASRQRGQNTGELFF. DNA for the CDR3: TGTGCCAGCAGGCAGCGGGGACAGAACACCGGGGAGCTGTTTTTT.

J is TRBJ2-2 and V is TRBV11-3, with 9 bases that match TRBD1. This CDR3 comprises 16 residues. The germline V gene encodes CDR1 SGHNT and CDR2 YENEEA. V lost 5 bases, J lost 4 bases, and 8 bases stayed unmatched. CDR3 amino acids: CASSPRDRVGTGELFF. As DNA, the CDR3 is TGTGCCAGCAGCCCCCGGGACAGGGTGGGCACCGGGGAGCTGTTTTTT.

The chain couples TRBV9 to TRBJ2-1; D perhaps matches TRBD1 (5 bases). CDR1 and CDR2 (germline): SGDLS, YYNGEE. V was shortened by 1 base and J by 7 bases, with 9 bases between the two germline ends. CDR3 size: 13 residues. CDR3 amino acids: CASSVISGNEQFF. For the CDR3, the DNA is TGTGCCAGCAGCGTAATCTCAGGGAATGAGCAGTTCTTC.

The CDR3 DNA reads as TGTGCCAGCTCACCACTCGGGACAGGGGGCTTCGTGAGCACCGGGGAGCTGTTTTTT. It specifies CASSPLGTGGFVSTGELFF. This chain connects TRBV18 to TRBJ2-2; the match to TRBD1 covers 12 bases. This CDR3 comprises 19 residues. J lost 4 bases, V lost 1 base, and 10 bases had no gene match. From germline, CDR1 is KGHSH and CDR2 LQKENI.

The chain is built from TRBV11-2 and TRBJ2-3, with D possibly being TRBD1 (5 bases). CDR3 length: 15 amino acids. Between the trimmed V and J ends, which lost 2 bases and 2 bases, there was a span of 11 bases. The germline V gene encodes CDR1 SGHAT and CDR2 FQNNGV. The CDR3 protein is CASSLRTLLTDTQYF. CDR3 nucleotide sequence: TGTGCCAGCAGCTTAAGGACATTACTCACAGATACGCAGTATTTT.

The chain links TRBV5-1 to TRBJ1-4; TRBD1 agrees at 7 bases. Germline V CDR1 and CDR2: SGHRS, YFSETQ. V gave up 1 base and J gave up 8 bases; unmatched junction bases: 5. The CDR3 covers 14 residues. The chain's CDR3 is CASSLTGAGEKLFF. As DNA, the CDR3 is TGCGCCAGCAGCTTGACAGGGGCTGGAGAAAAACTGTTTTTT.

The rearrangement links TRBV4-3 to TRBJ2-3; D remains unclear. The CDR3 totals 13 residues. Trimming left V 4 bases short and J 6 bases short, with 11 bases between. The germline V gene encodes CDR1 LGHNA and CDR2 YSLEER. As DNA, the CDR3 is TGCGCCAGCAGCCCTTCCGGAGTGGATACGCAGTATTTT. Translated: CASSPSGVDTQYF.

The chain is built from TRBV4-1 and TRBJ1-5; 9 bases map to TRBD1. This CDR3 is 15 amino acids long. V trimming: 4 bases; J trimming: 5 bases; junction bases outside the gene matches: 6. Germline V CDR1 and CDR2: MGHRA, YSYEKL. The CDR3 DNA follows: TGCGCCAGCAGCCGAGGAGGACAGGGGCATCAGCCCCAGCATTTT. It encodes CASSRGGQGHQPQHF.

Only one count was recorded for this clone. This chain uses TRBV7-8 with TRBJ2-7; a possible D gene is TRBD1 (6 bases). The CDR3 runs 16 residues. From germline, CDR1 is SGHVS and CDR2 FQNEAQ. Trimming shortened V by 4 bases and J by 2 bases, and 18 bases separated the two germline ends. CDR3 region: CASSSQAETGTYEQYF. The CDR3 nucleotides are TGTGCCAGCAGCTCCCAAGCCGAAACAGGGACCTACGAGCAGTACTTC.

CDR3 protein: CASSEGPNTEAFF. DNA of the CDR3: TGTGCCAGCAGTGAAGGGCCGAACACTGAAGCTTTCTTT. The rearrangement uses TRBV2 and TRBJ1-1; no reliable D call. The CDR3 is 13 amino acids. V was trimmed by 1 base and J by 1 base, leaving 4 bases between them. The germline V gene encodes CDR1 SNHLY and CDR2 FYNNEI.

This chain joins TRBV28 and TRBJ1-2; 7 bases match TRBD1. Trimming at V came to 8 bases and at J to 1 base, leaving 7 bases not matched to a gene. The CDR3 is 14 amino acids. Germline-derived CDR1 and CDR2 are MDHEN and SYDVKM. The CDR3, as DNA: TGTGCCAGCCGGAGAGGGACAGTTAACTATGGCTACACCTTC. It translates to CASRRGTVNYGYTF.